This TCR beta chain stems from a study of breast tumors, draining lymph nodes, adjacent tissues. General study results and limits: Data only fit, rather than demonstrated, lymph node origin of most tumor T cells. Luminal-like breast cancer showed significantly greater tumor-nontumor repertoire similarity than basal-like breast cancer did.

The CDR3 consists of 13 residues. CDR1 MNHNY and CDR2 SVGAGI come from the germline V gene (reference sequence). V lost 5 bases and J 9 bases, leaving 11 bases between the germline ends. Via MiXCR, TCRdb re-called the multiplex PCR reads, giving one row per CDR3 protein. Here the sample spans 180,000 or so distinct CDR3 sequences, 25% to 40% being singletons. This clonotype was counted at least ten times. Its antigen is not identified. Axillary draining lymph nodes of breast cancer patients supplied the node samples. The J gene is TRBJ1-6, the V gene TRBV6-6; tentative D call: TRBD1 (5 bases). The sample taken for sequencing was axillary lymph node tissue. The receptor was isolated from a female donor with breast cancer. Some clones in this sample may be carry-over from other donors' samples. CDR3 sequence: CASSGTLGSPLHF. CDR3 bases: TGTGCCAGCAGTGGGACCCTGGGTTCACCCCTCCACTTT.